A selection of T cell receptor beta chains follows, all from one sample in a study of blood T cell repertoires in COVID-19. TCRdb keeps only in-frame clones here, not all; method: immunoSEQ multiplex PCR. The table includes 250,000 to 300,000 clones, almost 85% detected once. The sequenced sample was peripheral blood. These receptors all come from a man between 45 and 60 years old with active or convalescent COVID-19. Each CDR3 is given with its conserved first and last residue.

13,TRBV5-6,CASSFAPGGEQFF
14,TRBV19,CASSIVGGLYGYTF
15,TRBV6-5,CASSYTGRYNSPLHF
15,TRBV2,CASREFRTGNTEAFF
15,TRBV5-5,CASSNTGAEGQPQHF
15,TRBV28,CAHRTAGPNTGELFF
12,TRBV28,CASSGHFTEAFF
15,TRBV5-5,CASSPRTGMNTEAFF
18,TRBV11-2,CASSSRTSGRRHTGELFF
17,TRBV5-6,CASSFTGSPSTNEKLFF
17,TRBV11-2,CASSLVSLDLDFNEQFF
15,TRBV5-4,CASSTVPGQGSGYTF
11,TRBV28,CASRKLRGYTF
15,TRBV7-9,CASSDTSGSGNEQFF
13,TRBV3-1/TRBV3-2,CASSSVSSGEQFF
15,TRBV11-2,CASSLDGIQRAFQYF
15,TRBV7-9,CASSLPSGTTDTQYF
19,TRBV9,CASSAGILAGGLGKNIQYF
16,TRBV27,CASSLGGLGSTDTQYF
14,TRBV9,CASSVLGSTDTQYF
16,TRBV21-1,CASSKASRVTKNIQYF
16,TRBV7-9,CASSLTASGIYNEQFF
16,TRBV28,CASMVYGSDGTDTQYF
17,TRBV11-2,CASSFVGSGLNTDTQYF
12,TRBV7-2,CASSPPGDTQYF